This T cell receptor (beta chain) was retrieved from a study of cytomegalovirus exposure and HLA in healthy donors. The PCR was carried out with 60 Vbeta primers and 13 Jbeta primers. Repertoires were generated with immunoSEQ multiplex PCR, while TCRdb's copy carries only in-frame clones and drops some. Of over 100,000 clones listed, about 69% are singletons. CDR1 is SQVTM, CDR2 ANQGSEA, per germline. The CDR3 covers 13 residues. The V and J ends lost 7 bases and 0 bases respectively, with 12 bases between them. The specimen was PBMCs. V gene TRBV29-1 combines with J gene TRBJ1-1; D not certain. The sequence was obtained from a human donor in good health. CDR3 region: CSALDYLNTEAFF. In nucleotides, the CDR3 is TGCAGCGCCCTAGACTACCTGAACACTGAAGCTTTCTTT. The whole variable domain, filled in from reference TRBV29-1 and TRBJ1-1, reads SAVISQKPSRDICQRGTSLTIQCQVDSQVTMMFWYRQQPGQSLTLIATANQGSEATYESGFVIDKFPISRPNLTFSTLTVSNMSPEDSSIYLCSALDYLNTEAFFGQGTRLTVV.